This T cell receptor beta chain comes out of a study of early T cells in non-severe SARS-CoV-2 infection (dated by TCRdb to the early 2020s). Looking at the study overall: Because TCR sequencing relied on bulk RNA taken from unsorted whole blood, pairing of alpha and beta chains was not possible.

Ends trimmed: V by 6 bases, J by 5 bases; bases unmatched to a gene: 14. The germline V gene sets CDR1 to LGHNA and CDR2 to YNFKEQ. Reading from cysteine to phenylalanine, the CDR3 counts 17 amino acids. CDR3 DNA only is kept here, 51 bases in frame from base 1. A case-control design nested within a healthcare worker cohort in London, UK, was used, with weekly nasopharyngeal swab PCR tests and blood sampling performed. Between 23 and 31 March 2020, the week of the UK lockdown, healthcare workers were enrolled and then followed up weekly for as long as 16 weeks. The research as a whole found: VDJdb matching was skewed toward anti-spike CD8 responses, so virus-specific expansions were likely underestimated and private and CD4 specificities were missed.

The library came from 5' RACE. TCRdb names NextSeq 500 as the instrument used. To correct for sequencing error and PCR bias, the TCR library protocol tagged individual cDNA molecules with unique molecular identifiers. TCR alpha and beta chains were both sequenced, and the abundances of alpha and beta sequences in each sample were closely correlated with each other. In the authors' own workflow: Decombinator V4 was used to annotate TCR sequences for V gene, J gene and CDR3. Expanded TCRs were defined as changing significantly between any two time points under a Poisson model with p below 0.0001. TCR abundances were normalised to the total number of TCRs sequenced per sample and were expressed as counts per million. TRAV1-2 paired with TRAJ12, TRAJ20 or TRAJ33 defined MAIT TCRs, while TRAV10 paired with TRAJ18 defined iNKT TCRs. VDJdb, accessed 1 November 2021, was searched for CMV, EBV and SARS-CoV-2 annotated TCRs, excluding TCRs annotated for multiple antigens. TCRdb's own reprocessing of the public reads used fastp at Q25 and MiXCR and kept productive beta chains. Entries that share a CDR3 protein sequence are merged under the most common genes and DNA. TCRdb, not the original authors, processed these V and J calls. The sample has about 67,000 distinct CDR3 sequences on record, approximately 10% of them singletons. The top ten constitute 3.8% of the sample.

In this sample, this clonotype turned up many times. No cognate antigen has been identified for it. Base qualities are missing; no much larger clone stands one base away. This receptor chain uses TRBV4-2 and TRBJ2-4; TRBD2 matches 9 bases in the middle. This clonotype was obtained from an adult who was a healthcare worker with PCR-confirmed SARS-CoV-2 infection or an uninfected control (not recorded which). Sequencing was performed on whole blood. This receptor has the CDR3 CASSHFSASGAQNIQYF. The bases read TGTGCCAGCAGTCATTTCTCGGCTAGCGGGGCTCAAAACATTCAGTACTTC.